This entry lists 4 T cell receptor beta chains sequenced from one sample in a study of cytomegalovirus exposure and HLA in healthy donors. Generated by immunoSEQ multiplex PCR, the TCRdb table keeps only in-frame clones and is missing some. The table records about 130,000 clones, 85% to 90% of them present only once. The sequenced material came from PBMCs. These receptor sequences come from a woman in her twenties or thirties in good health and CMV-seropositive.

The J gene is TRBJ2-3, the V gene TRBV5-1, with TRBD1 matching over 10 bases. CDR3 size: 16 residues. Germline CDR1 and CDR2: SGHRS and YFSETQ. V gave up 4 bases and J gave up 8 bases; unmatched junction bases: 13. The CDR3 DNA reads TGCGCCAGCAGCCCTACCTGGGACAGGGGAGCTGGTACGCAGTATTTT. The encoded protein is CASSPTWDRGAGTQYF.

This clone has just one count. For the CDR3, the DNA is TGTGCCAGCAGCCGAACAGGGAGAGAGACCCAGTACTTC. Translating gives CASSRTGRETQYF. This rearrangement joins TRBV5-8 to TRBJ2-5; D is possibly TRBD1 (6 bases). The CDR3 has 13 amino acids. V lost 4 bases and J lost 4, with 11 bases in between. Germline CDR1 reads SGHTS; CDR2 reads YDEGEE.

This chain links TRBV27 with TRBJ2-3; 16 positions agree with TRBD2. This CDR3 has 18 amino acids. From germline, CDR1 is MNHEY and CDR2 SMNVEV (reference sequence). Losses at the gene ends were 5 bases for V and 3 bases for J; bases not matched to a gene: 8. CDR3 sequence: CASSVPGLAGGPTDTQYF. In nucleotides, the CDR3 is TGTGCCAGCAGTGTACCGGGACTAGCGGGAGGGCCTACAGATACGCAGTATTTT.

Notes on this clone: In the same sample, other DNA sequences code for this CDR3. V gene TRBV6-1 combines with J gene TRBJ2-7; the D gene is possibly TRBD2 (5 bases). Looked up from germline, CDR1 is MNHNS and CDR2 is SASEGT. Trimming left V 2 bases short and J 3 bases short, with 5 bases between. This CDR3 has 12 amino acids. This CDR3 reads CASSERGYEQYF. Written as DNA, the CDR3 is TGTGCCAGCAGTGAACGGGGCTACGAGCAGTACTTC.